These 19 T cell receptor beta chains came from one sample sequenced in a study of T cell responses to AZD1222 COVID-19 vaccine. Produced via immunoSEQ multiplex PCR; TCRdb's table is partial and in-frame only. The sample lists about 180,000 clones; over 75% were seen once. The sequences come from peripheral blood, collected on day 0 of AZD1222 vaccination. These receptor sequences come from an adult in good health.

The chain links TRBV21-1 to TRBJ1-5. TRBV21-1 is a pseudogene segment. This CDR3 spans 14 amino acids. The DNA of the CDR3 is TGTGCCAGCAGCAAAGGGGGGAGCAATCAGCCCCAGCATTTT. This gives the protein CASSKGGSNQPQHF.

The chain has TRBV7-2 and TRBJ1-5; no definite D call. The CDR3 loop spans 14 amino acids. Trimming took 2 bases from V and 1 from J, leaving 6 bases between them. Per the germline V gene, CDR1 is SGHTA and CDR2 is FQGNSA. The CDR3 sequence: CASSLTLSNQPQHF. The DNA of the CDR3 is TGTGCCAGCAGCTTAACGTTAAGCAATCAGCCCCAGCATTTT.

The genes are TRBV3-1 (or the pseudogene TRBV3-2) and TRBJ1-1; tentatively, D is TRBD1 (5 bases). The germline V gene encodes CDR1 LGHDT and CDR2 YNNKEL (reference sequence). V shed 4 bases and J shed 0 bases, with 21 bases lying between them. This CDR3 comprises 18 residues. CDR3: CASSLRGWKPLMNTEAFF. CDR3 sequence (DNA): TGTGCCAGCAGCCTACGGGGGTGGAAACCGCTCATGAACACTGAAGCTTTCTTT.

For the CDR3, the DNA is TGTGCCAGCAGCGAGGGACATCGCGGGGACTATGGCTACACCTTC. Translating gives CASSEGHRGDYGYTF. J is TRBJ1-2 and V is TRBV11-2, with D perhaps TRBD1 (6 bases). Germline loops: CDR1 SGHAT, CDR2 FQNNGV. The CDR3 extends over 15 amino acids. Trimming pared 5 bases from V and 3 bases from J, leaving 16 bases between.

This chain connects TRBV6-5 to TRBJ1-2; 10 bases fit TRBD1. The V gene's germline CDR1 is MNHEY and CDR2 SVGAGI. With V trimmed by 4 bases and J by 6 bases, 2 bases remained unmatched. The CDR3 runs to 13 residues. CDR3: CASSWDRGDGYTF. The CDR3 DNA reads TGTGCCAGCAGTTGGGACAGGGGAGATGGCTACACCTTC.

This clone was detected a few times. The rearrangement uses TRBV6-1 and TRBJ1-1; D is uncertain. The CDR3 runs to 16 residues. V was trimmed by 1 base and J by 0 bases, leaving 12 bases between them. The germline V gene encodes CDR1 MNHNS and CDR2 SASEGT. The chain's CDR3 is CASSEGIPRVNTEAFF. CDR3 nucleotides: TGTGCCAGCAGTGAAGGTATCCCCCGCGTGAACACTGAAGCTTTCTTT.

The V call is TRBV18, the J call TRBJ2-7, with 7 bases identical to TRBD1. The germline CDR1 and CDR2 sequences are KGHSH and LQKENI. Losses at the gene ends were 1 base for V and 5 bases for J; bases not matched to a gene: 8. This CDR3 is built from 15 residues. This CDR3 is CASSPLGQFGHEQYF. In DNA form, the CDR3 reads TGTGCCAGCTCACCACTGGGACAGTTTGGCCACGAGCAGTACTTC. The full variable domain, its missing parts supplied by reference TRBV18 and TRBJ2-7, is NAGVMQNPRHLVRRRGQEARLRCSPMKGHSHVYWYRQLPEEGLKFMVYLQKENIIDESGMPKERFSAEFPKEGPSILRIQQVVRGDSAAYFCASSPLGQFGHEQYFGPGTRLTVT.

The chain combines TRBV19 with TRBJ1-2; TRBD1 might be the D (5 bases). CDR3 length: 16 residues. Trimming took off 3 bases at V and 0 bases at J, with 14 bases between the two ends. Per germline, CDR1 LNHDA and CDR2 SQIVND (reference sequence). CDR3 DNA sequence: TGTGCCAGTAGTATCCGAAATCCAGGGTCTAACTATGGCTACACCTTC. Its translation: CASSIRNPGSNYGYTF.

The CDR3 nucleotides read TGTGCCAGCAGCGCTGGGCTTAGCATCCAGACAGGGCAAGAGACCCAGTACTTC. This translates into CASSAGLSIQTGQETQYF. The chain employs TRBV9 and TRBJ2-5; the match to TRBD1 covers 7 bases. V lost 3 bases to trimming and J lost 2 bases; unmatched junction nucleotides: 16. Per the germline V gene, CDR1 is SGDLS and CDR2 is YYNGEE. The CDR3 is 18 residues long. Supplemented by reference TRBV9 and TRBJ2-5, the full variable domain reads DSGVTQTPKHLITATGQRVTLRCSPRSGDLSVYWYQQSLDQGLQFLIQYYNGEERAKGNILERFSAQQFPDLHSELNLSSLELGDSALYFCASSAGLSIQTGQETQYFGPGTRLLVL.

J is TRBJ2-5 and V is TRBV7-2, with 8 bases identical to TRBD1. The CDR3 totals 15 residues. From germline, CDR1 is SGHTA and CDR2 FQGNSA. J was trimmed by 2 bases and V by 1 base; bases with no gene match: 3. The CDR3 reads CASSLVDRAQETQYF. DNA of the CDR3: TGTGCCAGCAGCTTAGTGGACAGGGCACAAGAGACCCAGTACTTC.

The chain recombines TRBV7-2 with TRBJ1-3, with a tentative D call TRBD1 (5 bases). This CDR3 is built from 14 residues. Germline lookup yields CDR1 SGHTA and CDR2 FQGNSA. Trimming pared 3 bases from V and 3 bases from J, leaving 9 bases between. CDR3 amino acids: CASSLRGVGNTIYF. The CDR3 DNA is TGTGCCAGCAGCTTGAGAGGGGTTGGAAACACCATATATTTT.

The rearrangement joins TRBV10-3 to TRBJ1-1; 9 positions match TRBD1. This CDR3 has 15 amino acids. Trimming at V came to 10 bases and at J to 5 bases, leaving 14 bases not matched to a gene. Per the germline V gene, CDR1 is ENHRY and CDR2 is SYGVKD. CDR3 in DNA: TGTGCCACCGGTTCCGGGACAGGGAGTATGACTGAAGCTTTCTTT. Its protein is CATGSGTGSMTEAFF.

This chain uses TRBV7-6 with TRBJ2-5, with D possibly being TRBD2 (6 bases). CDR3 size: 15 residues. Germline V gene lookup returns CDR1 SGHVS and CDR2 FNYEAQ. Trimming took 5 bases from V and 0 from J, leaving 13 bases between them. CDR3 protein: CASSRGRGYQETQYF. Here the CDR3 DNA reads TGTGCCAGCAGCCGGGGCCGGGGGTACCAAGAGACCCAGTACTTC.

This clone has a single count. The V gene is TRBV10-3, the J gene TRBJ1-1; D is possibly TRBD1 (6 bases). This CDR3 is 14 amino acids long. The germline gives CDR1 ENHRY, CDR2 SYGVKD. Trimming took 0 bases from V and 6 from J, leaving 11 bases between them. CDR3: CAISESTGIAEAFF. Here the CDR3 DNA reads TGTGCCATCAGTGAGTCAACAGGGATCGCTGAAGCTTTCTTT.

The V gene is TRBV2, the J gene TRBJ1-1; 10 bases are a match to TRBD1. The ends lost 6 bases at V and 2 bases at J; junction bases unmatched: 3. The germline V gene has CDR1 SNHLY and CDR2 FYNNEI. The CDR3 runs to 14 residues. The CDR3 reads CASRGTGENTEAFF. DNA for the CDR3: TGTGCCAGCAGGGGGACAGGGGAAAACACTGAAGCTTTCTTT.

The V call is TRBV25-1, the J call TRBJ2-7; no reliable D call. This CDR3 region has 11 residues. The V end lost 6 bases, the J end lost 3 bases, and 6 bases lay between the germline ends. The germline V gene has CDR1 MGHDK and CDR2 SYGVNS. This CDR3 is CASSYSYEQYF. In DNA form, the CDR3 reads TGTGCCAGCAGCTATAGCTACGAGCAGTACTTC.

The chain has TRBV4-3 and TRBJ2-7; perhaps TRBD2 as D (5 bases). This CDR3 region has 14 residues. Germline V gene sequence: CDR1 LGHNA, CDR2 YSLEER. Trimming removed 3 bases from V and 3 bases from J, with 12 bases in between. The CDR3 bases are TGCGCCAGCAGCCATGGTCTAGCAGACTACGAGCAGTACTTC. This sequence encodes CASSHGLADYEQYF.

This clone occurred once. The CDR3 is CSASWAGLAPGEQFF. The DNA of the CDR3 is TGCAGTGCTAGTTGGGCAGGGCTAGCCCCAGGTGAGCAGTTCTTC. This chain joins TRBV20-1 and TRBJ2-1; either TRBD1 or TRBD2 may supply D (5 bases each). Germline V CDR1 and CDR2: DFQATT, SNEGSKA (reference sequence). With 3 bases removed from V and 9 bases from J, the gap between germline ends came to 21 bases. There are 15 residues in the CDR3.

The rearrangement links TRBV5-6 to TRBJ1-5; D unclear. The germline gives CDR1 SGHDT, CDR2 YYEEEE. The CDR3 contains 15 residues. Trimming took off 1 base at V and 3 bases at J, with 11 bases between the two ends. The CDR3 nucleotides are TGTGCCAGCAGCTTGTCGCCAGCTTCCAATCAGCCCCAGCATTTT. Residues: CASSLSPASNQPQHF.